These 20 T cell receptor beta chains share one sample of origin, sequenced in a study of control samples from healthy donors and cancer patients. The assay was immunoSEQ multiplex PCR, and TCRdb's table has in-frame clones only and misses some. The sample carries under 70,000 clones, approximately 86% recorded once. The specimen was blood. The source of these receptors is a man aged 50-60 years in good health.

The V call is TRBV6-5, the J call TRBJ2-1; D is perhaps TRBD1 or TRBD2 (5 bases each). Germline V CDR1 and CDR2: MNHEY, SVGAGI. Trimming removed 0 bases from V and 9 bases from J, with 9 bases in between. This CDR3 comprises 13 residues. The CDR3 protein is CASSYSGVGEQFF. CDR3 DNA sequence: TGTGCCAGCAGTTACTCGGGGGTAGGTGAGCAGTTCTTC.

V and J are TRBV24-1 and TRBJ2-1; D is ambiguous. The V gene lost 4 bases and the J gene lost 3 bases, with 3 bases spanning the gap. The CDR3 contains 12 residues. The germline V gene has CDR1 KGHDR and CDR2 SFDVKD. This chain's CDR3 is CATSEDYNEQFF. The CDR3, as DNA: TGTGCCACCAGTGAGGACTACAATGAGCAGTTCTTC.

CDR3 sequence reads: CASSPGRGAQGGAGELFF. The CDR3 DNA reads as TGTGCCAGCAGCCCTGGGAGGGGGGCGCAGGGGGGAGCCGGGGAGCTGTTTTTT. J is TRBJ2-2 and V is TRBV25-1; D possibly matches TRBD1 or TRBD2 (7 bases each). Germline CDR1 and CDR2: MGHDK and SYGVNS. This CDR3 comprises 18 residues. Trimming took off 6 bases at V and 6 bases at J, with 26 bases between the two ends.

The chain uses TRBV5-6 and TRBJ2-5; perhaps TRBD1 as D (5 bases). The CDR3 extends over 14 amino acids. Per germline, CDR1 SGHDT and CDR2 YYEEEE. Trimming took 0 bases from V and 4 from J, leaving 10 bases between them. The CDR3 reads CASSLVAGRETQYF. DNA of the CDR3: TGTGCCAGCAGCTTGGTGGCAGGGCGAGAGACCCAGTACTTC. The full variable domain, rest sourced from reference TRBV5-6 and TRBJ2-5, is DAGVTQSPTHLIKTRGQQVTLRCSPKSGHDTVSWYQQALGQGPQFIFQYYEEEERQRGNFPDRFSGHQFPNYSSELNVNALLLGDSALYLCASSLVAGRETQYFGPGTRLLVL.

V usage is TRBV7-3 and J usage is TRBJ2-2; D is possibly TRBD2 (5 bases). CDR1 and CDR2 from the germline V gene are SGHTA and FQGTGA. The CDR3 loop spans 14 amino acids. Trimming shortened V by 3 bases and J by 4 bases, and 9 bases separated the two germline ends. The CDR3 loop reads CASSFAGVTGELFF. CDR3 nucleotide sequence: TGTGCCAGCAGCTTCGCCGGGGTCACCGGGGAGCTGTTTTTT.

This clone was counted only a few times. The chain carries TRBV18 and TRBJ2-7; 10 nucleotides line up with TRBD2. CDR1 and CDR2 (germline): KGHSH, LQKENI. The junction had 5 bases not matched to a gene; V was cut back by 6 bases and J by 0 bases. The CDR3 extends over 15 amino acids. CDR3 amino acids: CASSVTSGNSYEQYF. The CDR3 bases are TGTGCCAGCTCGGTAACTAGCGGGAACTCCTACGAGCAGTACTTC.

The genes are TRBV28 and TRBJ2-7; D uncertain. Trimming took 2 bases from V and 2 from J, leaving 7 bases between them. The germline CDR1 and CDR2 sequences are MDHEN and SYDVKM. The CDR3 spans 13 residues. The CDR3 loop reads CASSLGGTYEQYF. CDR3 in DNA: TGTGCCAGCAGTTTAGGCGGAACCTACGAGCAGTACTTC.

The rearrangement links TRBV4-1 to TRBJ1-2; D possibly corresponds to TRBD1 (5 bases). CDR3 length equals 15 residues. From germline, CDR1 is MGHRA and CDR2 YSYEKL. The V end was cut by 4 bases, the J end by 5 bases, with 17 bases between. In DNA form, the CDR3 reads TGCGCCAGCAGCCTCCGGGACCTCGACTCATATGGCTACACCTTC. Translation: CASSLRDLDSYGYTF.

The rearrangement links TRBV7-2 to TRBJ2-3; D perhaps matches TRBD1 (6 bases). The CDR3 length is 15 residues. V was pared by 4 bases and J by 2 bases, with 13 bases between. Germline CDR1 and CDR2: SGHTA and FQGNSA. The CDR3 spells CASSSRTATTDTQYF. CDR3 sequence (DNA): TGTGCCAGCAGCTCCAGGACAGCGACCACAGATACGCAGTATTTT.

A single count supports this clone. In DNA, the CDR3 is TGTGCCAGCAGCTCCTGGACAGGGTACAATGAGCAGTTCTTC. This codes for CASSSWTGYNEQFF. This chain uses TRBV11-3 with TRBJ2-1; 8 bases line up with TRBD1. V lost 4 bases to trimming and J lost 4 bases; unmatched junction nucleotides: 3. This CDR3 region has 14 residues. Germline assignment: CDR1 SGHNT and CDR2 YENEEA.

The chain recombines TRBV28 with TRBJ1-5; TRBD1 might be the D (6 bases). CDR1 and CDR2 from the germline V gene are MDHEN and SYDVKM. The CDR3 is 15 residues long. V lost 6 bases to trimming and J lost 4 bases, with 16 bases between them. DNA for the CDR3: TGTGCCAGCAGGACCCCGGACAGCCCGAATCAGCCCCAGCATTTT. Protein product: CASRTPDSPNQPQHF.

On this clone itself: This sample includes further DNA sequences coding for the same CDR3. The chain employs TRBV5-1 and TRBJ2-7; D gene uncertain. V gave up 2 bases and J gave up 6 bases, with 18 bases separating them. The CDR3 has 15 residues. Germline assignment: CDR1 SGHRS and CDR2 YFSETQ. In nucleotides, the CDR3 is TGCGCCAGCAGCTTACCCCGGGCCCCAGCTCGCGAGCAGTACTTC. It translates to CASSLPRAPAREQYF.

The chain recombines TRBV18 with TRBJ2-7; D not resolved. Germline assignment: CDR1 KGHSH and CDR2 LQKENI. The CDR3 has 12 amino acids. V lost 2 bases to trimming and J lost 5 bases, with 7 bases between them. CDR3 DNA: TGTGCCAGCTCACCAGGGATCGACGAGCAGTACTTC. Amino acid sequence: CASSPGIDEQYF.

This chain connects TRBV2 to TRBJ1-6; no clear D. From germline, CDR1 is SNHLY and CDR2 FYNNEI. The CDR3 is 14 amino acids. The ends were cut back, 10 bases at V and 8 bases at J, with 18 bases in the middle. In DNA, the CDR3 is TGTGCCACCGGCACAATCGGCGGAGATTCACCCCTCCACTTT. Its translation: CATGTIGGDSPLHF.

This clone showed up just once. V usage is TRBV28 and J usage is TRBJ2-3; TRBD2 might be the D (5 bases). This CDR3 is built from 15 residues. CDR1 MDHEN and CDR2 SYDVKM come from the germline V gene. Trimming stripped 2 bases from V and 2 bases from J, with 11 bases between. This chain's CDR3 is CASSLGGEATDTQYF. In DNA, the CDR3 is TGTGCCAGCAGTTTAGGAGGTGAGGCCACAGATACGCAGTATTTT. Using reference TRBV28 and TRBJ2-3 for the parts outside the CDR3, the full variable domain is DVKVTQSSRYLVKRTGEKVFLECVQDMDHENMFWYRQDPGLGLRLIYFSYDVKMKEKGDIPEGYSVSREKKERFSLILESASTNQTSMYLCASSLGGEATDTQYFGPGTRLTVL.

The chain joins TRBV5-6 to TRBJ2-7; 10 bases align to TRBD2. The germline gives CDR1 SGHDT, CDR2 YYEEEE. The length of the CDR3 is 14 residues. Trimming took 3 bases from V and 7 from J; bases not matched to a gene: 7. The CDR3 sequence: CASSYPSGSSEQYF. In nucleotides, the CDR3 is TGTGCCAGCAGCTACCCTAGCGGGAGTAGTGAGCAGTACTTC.

J is TRBJ2-5 and V is TRBV13; 7 nucleotides agree with TRBD2. Unmatched junction bases numbered 10, after V lost 0 bases and J lost 0 bases. Germline V lookup: CDR1 PRHDT, CDR2 FYEKMQ (reference sequence). The CDR3 has 18 amino acids. CDR3 amino acids: CASSLGGLVPDYQETQYF. The CDR3 DNA reads as TGTGCCAGCAGCTTAGGAGGACTAGTTCCGGACTACCAAGAGACCCAGTACTTC.

This clone is a singleton in its sample. The rearrangement links TRBV4-1 to TRBJ2-7; 8 bases agree with TRBD1. This CDR3 has 16 residues. The germline V gene has CDR1 MGHRA and CDR2 YSYEKL. Trimming took 0 bases from V and 1 from J; bases not matched to a gene: 5. The chain's CDR3 is CASSQEGTGLSYEQYF. CDR3 coding DNA: TGCGCCAGCAGCCAAGAAGGGACAGGCTTGTCCTACGAGCAGTACTTC.

Comment on this clone: This sample also contains other DNA sequences that code for the same CDR3. Here the CDR3 reads CASSEGDTGELFF. For the CDR3, the DNA is TGTGCCAGCAGTGAAGGGGACACCGGGGAGCTGTTTTTT. J is TRBJ2-2 and V is TRBV6-1, with D unresolved. The CDR3 covers 13 residues. Germline-derived CDR1 and CDR2 are MNHNS and SASEGT. Trimming removed 1 base at V and 3 bases at J, with 3 bases between.

The table lists this clone with a few counts. V usage is TRBV18 and J usage is TRBJ1-1; unclear D gene. CDR3 size: 13 residues. Trimming left V 3 bases short and J 2 bases short, with 7 bases between. Germline loops: CDR1 KGHSH, CDR2 LQKENI. The CDR3 here is CASSPNPNTEAFF. CDR3 coding DNA: TGTGCCAGCTCACCGAATCCCAACACTGAAGCTTTCTTT.